The 16 T cell receptor beta chains below all came from one sample that was sequenced in a study of blood T cell repertoires in COVID-19. This table comes from immunoSEQ multiplex PCR, and its TCRdb copy is limited to in-frame clones, with some not included. Altogether around 260,000 clones are present, approximately 87% being singletons, with the ten largest covering 3.5% to 5.5%. The sample was peripheral blood. These receptors came from a man aged 60 to 69 who had recovered from COVID-19.

This chain joins TRBV5-6 and TRBJ2-7; 7 bases align to TRBD1. Germline CDR1 SGHDT, CDR2 YYEEEE. The CDR3 is made up of 14 amino acids. The V gene end was trimmed by 0 bases and the J gene end by 0 bases; junction bases not matched to a gene: 0. The CDR3, as DNA: TGTGCCAGCAGCTTGGCAGGGGGCTCCTACGAGCAGTACTTC. It specifies CASSLAGGSYEQYF.

The genes are TRBV15 and TRBJ2-7; 7 bases agree with TRBD2. V was clipped by 1 base and J by 2 bases; unmatched bases: 2. From germline, CDR1 is LNHNV and CDR2 YYDKDF (reference sequence). The CDR3 is 14 amino acids. In DNA, the CDR3 is TGTGCCACCAGCAGAGTAGCGGGTCCCTACGAGCAGTACTTC. It yields the protein CATSRVAGPYEQYF.

The chain links TRBV4-1 to TRBJ1-1; 11 bases agree with TRBD1. Germline trimming cut 0 bases from V and 5 bases from J; bases unmatched to any gene: 5. This CDR3 spans 16 amino acids. Per germline, CDR1 MGHRA and CDR2 YSYEKL. In DNA, the CDR3 is TGCGCCAGCAGCCAAGATCGGGGGACAGGGGGTACTGAAGCTTTCTTT. Its protein is CASSQDRGTGGTEAFF.

The J gene is TRBJ2-3, the V gene TRBV5-1; D may be TRBD1 (6 bases). This CDR3 is 15 amino acids long. The V gene's germline CDR1 is SGHRS and CDR2 YFSETQ. V lost 0 bases to trimming and J lost 4 bases, with 12 bases between them. The CDR3 region is CASSLGQGTADTQYF. The CDR3 DNA reads TGCGCCAGCAGCTTGGGTCAGGGGACGGCAGATACGCAGTATTTT.

For the CDR3, the DNA is TGTGCCAGCAGCCGCACCCCTCGACGAGGGAATCAGCCCCAGCATTTT. Protein: CASSRTPRRGNQPQHF. The chain combines TRBV7-3 with TRBJ1-5; D gene ambiguous. CDR3 length equals 16 residues. V was pared by 5 bases and J by 4 bases, with 18 bases between. The germline V gene encodes CDR1 SGHTA and CDR2 FQGTGA.

V is TRBV18 and J is TRBJ2-7; 10 nucleotides match TRBD1. CDR3 size: 14 residues. The V gene end was trimmed by 6 bases and the J gene end by 3 bases; junction bases not matched to a gene: 5. Per the germline V gene, CDR1 is KGHSH and CDR2 is LQKENI. In DNA form, the CDR3 reads TGTGCCAGCTCGCCGGACAGGGGGGGCTACGAGCAGTACTTC. This translates into CASSPDRGGYEQYF.

The gene calls are TRBV9 and TRBJ2-5; D remains unclear. The CDR3 is 14 amino acids. Germline CDR1 reads SGDLS; CDR2 reads YYNGEE. Trimming stripped 1 base from V and 2 bases from J, with 9 bases between. The CDR3 DNA sequence: TGTGCCAGCAGCGTATCTCAGAGGCAAGAGACCCAGTACTTC. Encoded protein: CASSVSQRQETQYF.

J is TRBJ2-1 and V is TRBV9; D is unclear. CDR1 SGDLS and CDR2 YYNGEE come from the germline V gene. The CDR3 spans 13 residues. V lost 2 bases and J lost 0, with 3 bases in between. The CDR3 nucleotides read TGTGCCAGCAGCGTCGGCTCCTACAATGAGCAGTTCTTC. It codes for CASSVGSYNEQFF. The complete variable domain, with remaining parts taken from reference TRBV9 and TRBJ2-1, reads DSGVTQTPKHLITATGQRVTLRCSPRSGDLSVYWYQQSLDQGLQFLIQYYNGEERAKGNILERFSAQQFPDLHSELNLSSLELGDSALYFCASSVGSYNEQFFGPGTRLTVL.

The rearrangement links TRBV5-1 to TRBJ2-1; D unclear. Germline values: CDR1 SGHRS, CDR2 YFSETQ. Trimming removed 4 bases from V and 0 bases from J, with 11 bases in between. The CDR3 runs to 15 residues. CDR3 sequence (DNA): TGCGCCAGCAGCCCGCAACATGCCTCCTACAATGAGCAGTTCTTC. Residues: CASSPQHASYNEQFF.

The chain joins TRBV21-1 to TRBJ2-7; the DNA was not compared with TRBD2, the D call given in the table. TRBV21-1 counts as a pseudogene. The CDR3 is 20 residues long. The CDR3 sequence: CASSKGGTSGILLRSYEQYF. The CDR3, as DNA: TGTGCCAGCAGCAAAGGAGGGACTAGCGGGATTCTTCTACGGTCCTACGAGCAGTACTTC.

This sequence joins TRBV3-1 (or the pseudogene TRBV3-2) and TRBJ2-7, with 7 bases lining up with TRBD2. With 6 bases clipped from V and 2 bases from J, the junction kept 10 bases outside the gene matches. Germline V gives CDR1 LGHDT, CDR2 YNNKEL (reference sequence). This CDR3 contains 15 residues. The CDR3 is CASRIGTMGAYEQYF. CDR3 DNA: TGTGCCAGCAGAATAGGGACTATGGGGGCCTACGAGCAGTACTTC.

This chain joins TRBV15 and TRBJ2-5; possibly TRBD2 for D (5 bases). This CDR3 region has 14 residues. The V gene's germline CDR1 is LNHNV and CDR2 YYDKDF (reference sequence). The germline V and J ends were trimmed by 0 bases and 1 base, with 6 bases remaining between them. This chain's CDR3 is CATSREGGQETQYF. CDR3 bases: TGTGCCACCAGCAGAGAAGGAGGCCAAGAGACCCAGTACTTC.

Points on this clone: Distinct nucleotide sequences in the sample also encode this CDR3. The CDR3 is CASSNQGNQPQHF. The CDR3, as DNA: TGTGCCAGTAGTAACCAGGGAAATCAGCCCCAGCATTTT. The J gene is TRBJ1-5, the V gene TRBV19; a possible D gene is TRBD1 (5 bases). Germline CDR1 reads LNHDA; CDR2 reads SQIVND (reference sequence). The CDR3 is made up of 13 amino acids. V lost 4 bases and J 4 bases, leaving 8 bases between the germline ends.

The chain recombines TRBV3-1 (or the pseudogene TRBV3-2) with TRBJ1-1; D is perhaps TRBD1 (5 bases). CDR1 and CDR2 from the germline V gene are LGHDT and YNNKEL (reference sequence). V lost 4 bases, J lost 1 base, and 10 bases lay in between. This CDR3 has 14 residues. The DNA for the CDR3 is TGTGCCAGCAGCCCTAGAAGGGGGAACACTGAAGCTTTCTTT. Its protein product is CASSPRRGNTEAFF.

This chain links TRBV5-1 with TRBJ2-7, with 7 bases that match TRBD2. The CDR3 totals 13 residues. Trimming cost V 5 bases and J 1 base; bases outside gene matches: 3. Germline V gene lookup returns CDR1 SGHRS and CDR2 YFSETQ. The CDR3 sequence is CASSWDYSYEQYF. As DNA, the CDR3 is TGCGCCAGCAGTTGGGACTATTCCTACGAGCAGTACTTC.

This chain joins TRBV19 and TRBJ2-2, with 9 bases fitting TRBD2. Germline V gives CDR1 LNHDA, CDR2 SQIVND (reference sequence). There are 16 residues in the CDR3. Germline trimming cut 7 bases from V and 1 base from J; bases unmatched to any gene: 7. The CDR3 here is CASIQVTSGNTGELFF. The DNA of the CDR3 is TGTGCCAGTATCCAGGTGACTAGCGGGAACACCGGGGAGCTGTTTTTT.